What follows are 32 T cell receptor beta chains derived from one specimen sequenced in a study of blood T cell repertoires in COVID-19. Clones were read by immunoSEQ multiplex PCR, and TCRdb kept only the in-frame ones, dropping some. The repertoire holds 140,000 to 150,000 clones, with roughly nine tenths as singletons. The source material was peripheral blood. Source of these receptors: a man aged 18 to 29 with COVID-19, enrolled during active disease.

Written as DNA, the CDR3 is TGTGCCTGGGACCCGGGACTAGCGGTGTACAATGAGCAGTTCTTC. It encodes CAWDPGLAVYNEQFF. V is TRBV30 and J is TRBJ2-1; 11 bases are shared with TRBD2. With V trimmed by 5 bases and J by 4 bases, 7 bases remained unmatched. The germline V gene has CDR1 GTSNPN and CDR2 SVGIG (reference sequence). This CDR3 is 15 amino acids long. Full variable domain (missing parts from reference TRBV30 and TRBJ2-1): SQTIHQWPATLVQPVGSPLSLECTVEGTSNPNLYWYRQAAGRGLQLLFYSVGIGQISSEVPQNLSASRPQDRQFILSSKKLLLSDSGFYLCAWDPGLAVYNEQFFGPGTRLTVL.

The chain links TRBV7-2 to TRBJ2-7; 8 bases agree with TRBD1. Germline CDR1 reads SGHTA; CDR2 reads FQGNSA. With 0 bases clipped from V and 2 bases from J, the junction kept 3 bases outside the gene matches. CDR3 length: 15 amino acids. In DNA, the CDR3 is TGTGCCAGCAGCTTAGCCGCAGGGGGCGCCTACGAGCAGTACTTC. It encodes CASSLAAGGAYEQYF.

CDR3 sequence: CASSRGQGSYGYTF. Here the CDR3 DNA reads TGTGCCAGCAGCCGCGGACAGGGGAGCTATGGCTACACCTTC. The chain recombines TRBV14 with TRBJ1-2; 9 positions agree with TRBD1. The V segment lost 4 bases and the J segment 4 bases; nucleotides outside the gene matches: 4. The CDR3 consists of 14 residues. The germline gives CDR1 SGHDN, CDR2 FVKESK.

The chain employs TRBV19 and TRBJ2-3; weak D call: TRBD2 (6 bases). Trimming took off 9 bases at V and 3 bases at J, with 13 bases between the two ends. CDR1 LNHDA and CDR2 SQIVND come from the germline V gene (reference sequence). The length of the CDR3 is 13 residues. CDR3 residues: CASTEGSTDTQYF. In DNA, the CDR3 is TGTGCCAGCACGGAGGGTTCTACAGATACGCAGTATTTT.

The chain has TRBV5-1 and TRBJ1-1; possibly TRBD1 for D (6 bases). Germline V gene data show CDR1 as SGHRS and CDR2 as YFSETQ. Trimming took 0 bases from V and 1 from J, leaving 7 bases between them. The CDR3 spans 14 residues. The CDR3 bases are TGCGCCAGCAGCTTGGGGGGACAGAACACTGAAGCTTTCTTT. As protein: CASSLGGQNTEAFF.

The chain recombines TRBV19 with TRBJ2-1, with D possibly matching TRBD2 (5 bases). The CDR3 runs 14 residues. V dropped 4 bases and J dropped 6 bases, with 13 bases sitting between them. From germline, CDR1 is LNHDA and CDR2 SQIVND (reference sequence). CDR3 protein: CASSKFRDTNEQFF. The CDR3, as DNA: TGTGCCAGTAGTAAGTTCCGGGATACCAATGAGCAGTTCTTC.

DNA of the CDR3: TGTGCCAGCAGACCCGGGGACAGGGCCTTCGGCGAGCAGTACTTC. Amino acids: CASRPGDRAFGEQYF. V and J are TRBV7-9 and TRBJ2-7; 9 bases line up with TRBD1. The germline CDR1 and CDR2 sequences are SEHNR and FQNEAQ (reference sequence). V lost 6 bases to trimming and J lost 6 bases; unmatched junction nucleotides: 12. This CDR3 region has 15 residues.

V and J are TRBV19 and TRBJ2-6; 8 nucleotides agree with TRBD2. This CDR3 has 17 amino acids. Unmatched junction bases numbered 8, after V lost 5 bases and J lost 2 bases. Per germline, CDR1 LNHDA and CDR2 SQIVND (reference sequence). The DNA for the CDR3 is TGTGCCAGTAGTGGAGTAGCGGGACTCCCTGGGGCCAACGTCCTGACTTTC. Translated, it gives CASSGVAGLPGANVLTF.

The genes are TRBV19 and TRBJ2-5, with TRBD2 as a possible D gene (6 bases). Looked up from germline, CDR1 is LNHDA and CDR2 is SQIVND (reference sequence). This CDR3 spans 16 amino acids. The ends were cut back, 4 bases at V and 2 bases at J, with 17 bases in the middle. DNA of the CDR3: TGTGCCAGTAGTAAAATAGACGGGACTCGACAAGAGACCCAGTACTTC. It translates to CASSKIDGTRQETQYF.

In the case of this clone: The sample contains more than one DNA sequence encoding this CDR3. The J gene is TRBJ2-1, the V gene TRBV29-1; D possibly corresponds to TRBD2 (6 bases). V lost 3 bases to trimming and J lost 0 bases, with 9 bases between them. Per the germline V gene, CDR1 is SQVTM and CDR2 is ANQGSEA. This CDR3 is built from 14 residues. The CDR3 sequence: CSVDSGSSYNEQFF. The CDR3, as DNA: TGCAGCGTTGATAGCGGAAGCTCCTACAATGAGCAGTTCTTC.

The V and J genes are TRBV24-1 and TRBJ2-1, with D possibly being TRBD2 (5 bases). The CDR3 contains 14 residues. V was cut by 9 bases and J by 8 bases, with 19 bases left in between. CDR1 is KGHDR, CDR2 SFDVKD, per germline. CDR3 sequence (DNA): TGTGCCACCGCCCCGGAGGTCGCCCACGATGAGCAGTTCTTC. This gives the protein CATAPEVAHDEQFF.

The genes are TRBV10-3 and TRBJ2-3; 8 bases line up with TRBD2. J was trimmed by 0 bases and V by 5 bases; bases with no gene match: 7. The CDR3 contains 16 residues. The germline V gene encodes CDR1 ENHRY and CDR2 SYGVKD. The CDR3: CAISSIGRASTDTQYF. The CDR3 DNA follows: TGTGCCATCAGTTCCATCGGGAGGGCTAGCACAGATACGCAGTATTTT.

The genes are TRBV30 and TRBJ2-3; TRBD1 agrees at 7 bases. Germline V CDR1 and CDR2: GTSNPN, SVGIG (reference sequence). Trimming removed 5 bases from V and 4 bases from J; junction bases left unmatched: 6. The CDR3 spans 13 residues. CDR3 sequence: CAWLQTGPDTQYF. CDR3 coding DNA: TGTGCCTGGTTACAGACAGGGCCAGATACGCAGTATTTT.

This clone appeared once. The chain has TRBV6-6 and TRBJ1-6, with TRBD1 matching 7 bases. With V trimmed by 6 bases and J by 4 bases, 9 bases remained unmatched. The germline V gene encodes CDR1 MNHNY and CDR2 SVGAGI (reference sequence). This CDR3 has 16 amino acids. The CDR3 here is CASSDRDRVYNSPLHF. The CDR3 DNA reads as TGTGCCAGCAGCGACAGGGATCGGGTTTATAATTCACCCCTCCACTTT.

This sequence joins TRBV7-2 and TRBJ1-6, with 8 positions matching TRBD1. This CDR3 region has 14 residues. With 5 bases clipped from V and 10 bases from J, the junction kept 7 bases outside the gene matches. Per the germline V gene, CDR1 is SGHTA and CDR2 is FQGNSA. CDR3 bases: TGTGCCAGCAGCCAAGACAGGGGTGGATCACCCCTCCACTTT. Its translation is CASSQDRGGSPLHF.

This sequence joins TRBV24-1 and TRBJ1-2; the D is unclear. This CDR3 has 15 residues. With 5 bases removed from V and 5 bases from J, the gap between germline ends came to 17 bases. The germline CDR1 and CDR2 sequences are KGHDR and SFDVKD. The CDR3 is CATSAQGGPVYGYTF. CDR3 sequence (DNA): TGTGCCACCAGTGCCCAAGGAGGCCCAGTGTATGGCTACACCTTC.

This clone has only one observation. The chain combines TRBV30 with TRBJ1-2; no clear D. Per the germline V gene, CDR1 is GTSNPN and CDR2 is SVGIG (reference sequence). CDR3 length: 12 residues. Between the trimmed V and J ends, which lost 1 base and 8 bases, there was a span of 11 bases. The CDR3 reads CAWSGAQRGYTF. CDR3 sequence (DNA): TGTGCCTGGAGTGGGGCCCAGCGGGGCTACACCTTC. Drawing the rest from reference TRBV30 and TRBJ1-2, the complete variable domain is SQTIHQWPATLVQPVGSPLSLECTVEGTSNPNLYWYRQAAGRGLQLLFYSVGIGQISSEVPQNLSASRPQDRQFILSSKKLLLSDSGFYLCAWSGAQRGYTFGSGTRLTVV.

V usage is TRBV7-8 and J usage is TRBJ1-2, with D maybe TRBD1 (6 bases). Trimming shortened V by 1 base and J by 13 bases, and 16 bases separated the two germline ends. The CDR3 is 13 amino acids. Germline assignment: CDR1 SGHVS and CDR2 FQNEAQ. The CDR3: CASSLGRSGEGTF. CDR3 DNA: TGTGCCAGCAGCTTAGGACGGTCAGGGGAGGGCACCTTC.

The V and J genes are TRBV9 and TRBJ2-2; TRBD2 matches 11 bases. This CDR3 is 20 amino acids long. J lost 0 bases, V lost 4 bases, and 14 bases had no gene match. Germline CDR1 SGDLS, CDR2 YYNGEE. CDR3 DNA sequence: TGTGCCAGCAGCTACACCGGCGGGACTAGCGGCATTACGAACACCGGGGAGCTGTTTTTT. Its protein is CASSYTGGTSGITNTGELFF.

This clone occurred once. V gene TRBV6-2 or TRBV6-3 combines with J gene TRBJ2-7, with TRBD2 matching 7 bases. Germline CDR1 is MNHEY and CDR2 is SVGEGT. V gave up 2 bases and J gave up 0 bases; unmatched junction bases: 4. CDR3 length equals 15 residues. This CDR3 reads CASSYRSGFSYEQYF. The CDR3 coding sequence is TGTGCCAGCAGTTACCGTAGCGGGTTCTCCTACGAGCAGTACTTC.

This chain connects TRBV19 to TRBJ1-1; perhaps TRBD1 as D (6 bases). V was trimmed by 3 bases and J by 0 bases, leaving 11 bases between them. This CDR3 contains 15 residues. Germline V lookup: CDR1 LNHDA, CDR2 SQIVND (reference sequence). The CDR3 sequence is CASSIWSGVNTEAFF. CDR3 coding DNA: TGTGCCAGTAGTATTTGGTCAGGGGTGAACACTGAAGCTTTCTTT.

In regard to this clone: The sample holds other DNA sequences that translate to the same CDR3. The V gene is TRBV19, the J gene TRBJ2-7, with 9 bases aligning to TRBD2. The V gene's germline CDR1 is LNHDA and CDR2 SQIVND (reference sequence). This CDR3 has 14 amino acids. The V gene end was trimmed by 4 bases and the J gene end by 1 base; junction bases not matched to a gene: 2. The CDR3, as DNA: TGTGCCAGTAGTACGACTAGCGGATCCTACGAGCAGTACTTC. It encodes CASSTTSGSYEQYF.

This chain uses TRBV28 with TRBJ2-2, with D perhaps TRBD1 (5 bases). Trimming stripped 3 bases from V and 6 bases from J, with 17 bases between. Per germline, CDR1 MDHEN and CDR2 SYDVKM. This CDR3 contains 16 residues. Here the CDR3 reads CASSFFAGKGAGELFF. The CDR3 nucleotides read TGTGCCAGCAGTTTCTTCGCAGGGAAAGGAGCCGGGGAGCTGTTTTTT. The complete variable domain, with remaining parts taken from reference TRBV28 and TRBJ2-2, reads DVKVTQSSRYLVKRTGEKVFLECVQDMDHENMFWYRQDPGLGLRLIYFSYDVKMKEKGDIPEGYSVSREKKERFSLILESASTNQTSMYLCASSFFAGKGAGELFFGEGSRLTVL.

This clone showed up just a few times. The genes are TRBV7-9 and TRBJ1-1, with a tentative D call TRBD1 (5 bases). Germline CDR1 and CDR2: SEHNR and FQNEAQ (reference sequence). The CDR3 length is 14 residues. V dropped 2 bases and J dropped 3 bases, with 10 bases sitting between them. The DNA for the CDR3 is TGTGCCAGCAGCTTACAGGGCGGAGACACTGAAGCTTTCTTT. This sequence encodes CASSLQGGDTEAFF.

This clone was seen a handful of times. V is TRBV28 and J is TRBJ1-1; 12 nucleotides match TRBD1. Germline assignment: CDR1 MDHEN and CDR2 SYDVKM. V shed 6 bases and J 0 bases; nucleotides not matched to a gene: 11. CDR3 length: 18 amino acids. This CDR3 reads CASRTTRDRGRMNTEAFF. The DNA of the CDR3 is TGTGCCAGCAGGACGACAAGGGACAGGGGGCGAATGAACACTGAAGCTTTCTTT.

This rearrangement joins TRBV10-3 to TRBJ2-3; possibly TRBD1 for D (5 bases). Per germline, CDR1 ENHRY and CDR2 SYGVKD. CDR3 size: 13 residues. Between the trimmed V and J ends, which lost 8 bases and 6 bases, there was a span of 15 bases. CDR3 DNA sequence: TGTGCCATCTGGATTGGGCAGGGCGATACGCAGTATTTT. Encoded protein: CAIWIGQGDTQYF.

This rearrangement joins TRBV5-8 to TRBJ2-1; TRBD1 matches 11 bases. V lost 4 bases to trimming and J lost 4 bases; unmatched junction nucleotides: 4. The CDR3 extends over 15 amino acids. The germline V gene has CDR1 SGHTS and CDR2 YDEGEE. The CDR3 spells CASSQGQGVYNEQFF. CDR3 sequence (DNA): TGTGCCAGCAGCCAGGGACAGGGGGTTTACAATGAGCAGTTCTTC.

This chain joins TRBV7-2 and TRBJ1-2; no clear D. The CDR3 is made up of 14 amino acids. Germline loops: CDR1 SGHTA, CDR2 FQGNSA. Trimming removed 1 base at V and 7 bases at J, with 13 bases between. The chain's CDR3 is CASSLVYGLGGYTF. The CDR3, as DNA: TGTGCCAGCAGCTTAGTGTATGGCCTAGGTGGCTACACCTTC.

The CDR3 here is CASSPSDSYEQYF. Here the CDR3 DNA reads TGTGCCAGCTCACCGTCAGACTCCTACGAGCAGTACTTC. The rearrangement links TRBV18 to TRBJ2-7; the D is unclear. V lost 3 bases and J 0 bases, leaving 6 bases between the germline ends. This CDR3 spans 13 amino acids. The germline gives CDR1 KGHSH, CDR2 LQKENI.

The rearrangement links TRBV11-2 to TRBJ1-2; 7 nucleotides align to TRBD1. Losses at the gene ends were 1 base for V and 4 bases for J; bases not matched to a gene: 9. The CDR3 spans 16 residues. In germline, CDR1 is SGHAT, CDR2 FQNNGV. The CDR3 here is CASSLVLGRGSYGYTF. The CDR3 bases are TGTGCCAGCAGCTTAGTCCTGGGCAGGGGGAGCTATGGCTACACCTTC.

The chain links TRBV2 to TRBJ2-3; 7 bases agree with TRBD2. The trim removed 8 bases at V and 4 bases at J, leaving 3 bases unmatched. In germline, CDR1 is SNHLY, CDR2 FYNNEI. This CDR3 contains 12 residues. The chain's CDR3 is CASGGSADTQYF. In nucleotides, the CDR3 is TGTGCCAGCGGCGGGAGTGCAGATACGCAGTATTTT.

CDR3 region: CASSSTANNEQFF. CDR3 DNA sequence: TGTGCCAGCAGCTCGACAGCAAACAATGAGCAGTTCTTC. The chain uses TRBV5-6 and TRBJ2-1, with D tentatively TRBD1 (5 bases). V dropped 3 bases and J dropped 5 bases, with 9 bases sitting between them. This CDR3 is 13 amino acids long. Germline V gene lookup returns CDR1 SGHDT and CDR2 YYEEEE. Filled out from reference TRBV5-6 and TRBJ2-1, the complete variable domain reads DAGVTQSPTHLIKTRGQQVTLRCSPKSGHDTVSWYQQALGQGPQFIFQYYEEEERQRGNFPDRFSGHQFPNYSSELNVNALLLGDSALYLCASSSTANNEQFFGPGTRLTVL.